The 28 T cell receptor beta chains reported below all come from one sample, sequenced in a study of OX40 agonist ivuxolimab in advanced cancers. The data were produced by immunoSEQ multiplex PCR, yet TCRdb's version contains in-frame clones alone and is incomplete. Of about 48,000 clones in the sample, more than 75% are singletons; the top ten hold about 10%. Sequenced material: CD4+ or CD8+ T cells sorted from blood, taken in a trial of the OX40 agonist ivuxolimab. The source is an adult with an advanced solid tumor such as melanoma, head and neck, liver or kidney cancer.

The genes are TRBV4-2 and TRBJ2-1, with D perhaps TRBD2 (6 bases). There are 16 residues in the CDR3. V was clipped by 5 bases and J by 4 bases, with 18 bases between them. Germline V gene sequence: CDR1 LGHNA, CDR2 YNFKEQ. The chain's CDR3 is CASSEGSREWYNEQFF. The DNA for the CDR3 is TGTGCCAGCAGCGAAGGGAGTCGGGAGTGGTACAATGAGCAGTTCTTC.

This sequence joins TRBV7-9 and TRBJ1-1, with TRBD1 matching over 9 bases. The J segment lost 6 bases and the V segment lost 1 base, leaving 15 bases of the junction unmatched. This CDR3 is 18 amino acids long. Germline V gene data show CDR1 as SEHNR and CDR2 as FQNEAQ (reference sequence). The CDR3 DNA is TGTGCCAGCAGCTTAGGGCCGGGACAGGGTAGTTCGGGGCCTGAAGCTTTCTTT. Encoded protein: CASSLGPGQGSSGPEAFF.

The chain has TRBV7-8 and TRBJ2-1, with a weak D call TRBD2 (6 bases). This CDR3 has 15 residues. The germline CDR1 and CDR2 sequences are SGHVS and FQNEAQ. Deletions cut 6 bases from V and 7 bases from J, with 19 bases between. The CDR3 DNA follows: TGTGCCAGCAGTTTTCTAGCGAACCAAGGGAATGAGCAGTTCTTC. Protein sequence: CASSFLANQGNEQFF.

V and J are TRBV10-3 and TRBJ1-3; D gene ambiguous. Germline-derived CDR1 and CDR2 are ENHRY and SYGVKD. This CDR3 region has 11 residues. Deletions cut 4 bases from V and 7 bases from J, with 5 bases between. CDR3 nucleotide sequence: TGTGCCATCAGTGGAGGGAACACCATATATTTT. Translation: CAISGGNTIYF.

The genes are TRBV28 and TRBJ2-1; 8 bases are a match to TRBD2. The CDR3 extends over 14 amino acids. The V gene's germline CDR1 is MDHEN and CDR2 SYDVKM. With 5 bases clipped from V and 7 bases from J, the junction kept 7 bases outside the gene matches. CDR3 region: CASSVAGNGNEQFF. The DNA of the CDR3 is TGTGCCAGCAGTGTAGCGGGAAATGGTAATGAGCAGTTCTTC.

V and J are TRBV2 and TRBJ2-7; possible D gene TRBD2, 5 bases. Trimming pared 7 bases from V and 0 bases from J, leaving 13 bases between. Germline assignment: CDR1 SNHLY and CDR2 FYNNEI. There are 14 residues in the CDR3. DNA of the CDR3: TGTGCCAGCACCCCGGGGTCGCTCTCCTACGAGCAGTACTTC. This gives the protein CASTPGSLSYEQYF.

The V call is TRBV5-1, the J call TRBJ1-2; no clear D gene. Germline V gene data show CDR1 as SGHRS and CDR2 as YFSETQ. This CDR3 region has 14 residues. Trimming cost V 0 bases and J 3 bases, with 9 bases left between them. CDR3 nucleotides: TGCGCCAGCAGCTTGGCCAGGACTGACTATGGCTACACCTTC. Translating it yields CASSLARTDYGYTF.

The V gene is TRBV9, the J gene TRBJ2-3; 9 nucleotides match TRBD1. This CDR3 comprises 15 residues. V shed 0 bases, J shed 5 bases, and the junction held 4 bases outside the gene matches. Germline V gives CDR1 SGDLS, CDR2 YYNGEE. This chain's CDR3 is CASSVATGGRDTQYF. The CDR3 region has the DNA TGTGCCAGCAGCGTAGCGACAGGGGGAAGAGATACGCAGTATTTT.

This clone has just one count. The chain links TRBV20-1 to TRBJ2-5; D not certain. CDR1 is DFQATT, CDR2 SNEGSKA, per germline (reference sequence). V lost 4 bases and J 4 bases, leaving 7 bases between the germline ends. The CDR3 length is 11 residues. CDR3 nucleotides: TGCAGTGCTAATGCCCGAGAGACCCAGTACTTC. Protein sequence: CSANARETQYF.

This clone has just one count. The chain recombines TRBV6-5 with TRBJ2-7; TRBD1 matches 11 bases. The V gene end was trimmed by 6 bases and the J gene end by 6 bases; junction bases not matched to a gene: 7. The CDR3 is 14 residues long. Germline CDR1 and CDR2: MNHEY and SVGAGI. The CDR3 region has the DNA TGTGCCAGCAGGAAACCGGGACAGGGGGTCGAGCAGTACTTC. Amino acids: CASRKPGQGVEQYF.

The chain carries TRBV10-3 and TRBJ1-1; perhaps TRBD1 as D (5 bases). Germline-derived CDR1 and CDR2 are ENHRY and SYGVKD. Trimming took off 11 bases at V and 6 bases at J, with 19 bases between the two ends. The length of the CDR3 is 13 residues. The CDR3 spells CAGRAGMSAEAFF. The CDR3 DNA sequence: TGTGCCGGGCGAGCAGGGATGAGCGCTGAAGCTTTCTTT.

This clone is a singleton in its sample. This chain uses TRBV10-3 with TRBJ1-1; no firm D call. With 10 bases removed from V and 4 bases from J, the gap between germline ends came to 7 bases. Germline-derived CDR1 and CDR2 are ENHRY and SYGVKD. The CDR3 is 10 amino acids. DNA for the CDR3: TGTGCCACCCGTACCACTGAAGCTTTCTTT. It encodes CATRTTEAFF.

The chain links TRBV7-3 to TRBJ1-1; no clear D gene. CDR3 length: 15 amino acids. V was clipped by 5 bases and J by 1 base, with 14 bases between them. CDR1 and CDR2 from the germline V gene are SGHTA and FQGTGA. DNA for the CDR3: TGTGCCAGCAGCCGCCTCCCGGGGAGGAACACTGAAGCTTTCTTT. Its translation: CASSRLPGRNTEAFF.

V gene TRBV20-1 combines with J gene TRBJ2-1; no definite D call. V lost 0 bases and J lost 7, with 4 bases in between. Per the germline V gene, CDR1 is DFQATT and CDR2 is SNEGSKA (reference sequence). This CDR3 is built from 11 residues. The CDR3 protein is CSAREWNEQFF. CDR3 DNA sequence: TGCAGTGCTAGAGAATGGAATGAGCAGTTCTTC.

V gene TRBV5-1 combines with J gene TRBJ2-2; D may be TRBD1 or TRBD2 (5 bases each). The length of the CDR3 is 15 residues. Trimming stripped 0 bases from V and 3 bases from J, with 9 bases between. Per germline, CDR1 SGHRS and CDR2 YFSETQ. CDR3 region: CASSLGGTDTGELFF. For the CDR3, the DNA is TGCGCCAGCAGCTTGGGGGGGACCGACACCGGGGAGCTGTTTTTT.

The gene calls are TRBV28 and TRBJ2-2; 7 bases are a match to TRBD1. This CDR3 has 15 residues. Germline CDR1 and CDR2: MDHEN and SYDVKM. With V trimmed by 3 bases and J by 0 bases, 1 base remained unmatched. The CDR3 coding sequence is TGTGCCAGCAGTTTTGGGACAGCGAACACCGGGGAGCTGTTTTTT. Translating it yields CASSFGTANTGELFF.

The DNA of the CDR3 is TGTGCCACCTCCCCCGTACCGGGACAAGTTGAAGCTTTCTTT. Amino acids: CATSPVPGQVEAFF. V usage is TRBV28 and J usage is TRBJ1-1; weak D call: TRBD1 (6 bases). Trimming removed 10 bases at V and 7 bases at J, with 22 bases between. The CDR3 is 14 amino acids. Germline V lookup: CDR1 MDHEN, CDR2 SYDVKM.

The chain has TRBV6-1 and TRBJ2-7, with D possibly being TRBD2 (6 bases). The CDR3 sequence is 11 residues long. V shed 3 bases and J shed 8 bases, with 8 bases lying between them. CDR1 is MNHNS, CDR2 SASEGT, per germline. CDR3 nucleotides: TGTGCCAGCAGTGACGGGAGAAAGCAGTACTTC. Its translation is CASSDGRKQYF.

CDR3 DNA sequence: TGCGCCAGCAGCCAACGAGGGGGAGGGGCTGGAGATACGCAGTATTTT. It yields the protein CASSQRGGGAGDTQYF. The chain links TRBV4-1 to TRBJ2-3; a weak D match, TRBD2 (7 bases). Germline V gene lookup returns CDR1 MGHRA and CDR2 YSYEKL. V was pared by 2 bases and J by 5 bases, with 17 bases between. CDR3 length equals 16 residues.

This chain links TRBV28 with TRBJ2-4, with 7 bases aligning to TRBD1. From germline, CDR1 is MDHEN and CDR2 SYDVKM. J lost 2 bases, V lost 3 bases, and 7 bases had no gene match. CDR3 size: 16 residues. CDR3 in amino acids: CASSFRQGNTKNIQYF. The DNA of the CDR3 is TGTGCCAGCAGTTTCCGACAGGGAAACACCAAAAACATTCAGTACTTC.

Here the CDR3 reads CASSGRDEVNEQYF. The CDR3 DNA sequence: TGCGCCAGCAGTGGTCGGGACGAAGTAAACGAGCAGTACTTC. This chain connects TRBV5-1 to TRBJ2-7; D tentatively fits TRBD1 or TRBD2 (5 bases each). This CDR3 spans 14 amino acids. Per the germline V gene, CDR1 is SGHRS and CDR2 is YFSETQ. V gave up 5 bases and J gave up 5 bases, with 17 bases separating them.

The count of this clone is one. This chain connects TRBV9 to TRBJ1-1; 11 bases map to TRBD1. V trimming: 0 bases; J trimming: 0 bases; junction bases outside the gene matches: 4. The germline CDR1 and CDR2 sequences are SGDLS and YYNGEE. The CDR3 runs 17 residues. CDR3 nucleotides: TGTGCCAGCAGCGTAGTCGGGACAGGGGGTGTGAACACTGAAGCTTTCTTT. Translated, it gives CASSVVGTGGVNTEAFF.

The chain carries TRBV29-1 and TRBJ2-3; 11 nucleotides align to TRBD2. Germline values: CDR1 SQVTM, CDR2 ANQGSEA. The CDR3 is 13 residues long. Trimming took 3 bases from V and 4 from J; bases not matched to a gene: 0. This chain's CDR3 is CSVETSGADTQYF. The CDR3 nucleotides are TGCAGCGTTGAGACTAGCGGGGCAGATACGCAGTATTTT.

This clone was observed a handful of times. The chain is built from TRBV19 and TRBJ2-7; D tentatively fits TRBD1 or TRBD2 (6 bases each). The V end was cut by 5 bases, the J end by 9 bases, with 14 bases between. Germline V lookup: CDR1 LNHDA, CDR2 SQIVND (reference sequence). There are 12 residues in the CDR3. The CDR3 bases are TGTGCCAGTAGTGTCCCGAGGGGGGTGCAGTACTTC. Protein product: CASSVPRGVQYF.

The chain couples TRBV6-5 to TRBJ2-3, with 11 bases lining up with TRBD2. The CDR3 spans 14 residues. Germline-derived CDR1 and CDR2 are MNHEY and SVGAGI. V gave up 7 bases and J gave up 4 bases; unmatched junction bases: 4. The CDR3 spells CASTRLAGSDTQYF. In DNA, the CDR3 is TGTGCCAGCACCCGACTAGCGGGGTCAGATACGCAGTATTTT.

The CDR3 sequence: CASKLREGFMNTQYF. CDR3 DNA sequence: TGTGCCAGTAAATTGCGGGAGGGCTTCATGAATACGCAGTATTTT. V is TRBV19 and J is TRBJ2-3, with 9 bases identical to TRBD2. This CDR3 has 15 amino acids. Germline-derived CDR1 and CDR2 are LNHDA and SQIVND (reference sequence). V shed 7 bases, J shed 7 bases, and the junction held 12 bases outside the gene matches.

Remarks on this clone: The same CDR3 arises from other DNA sequences in this sample as well. This chain uses TRBV5-4 with TRBJ2-5; D call uncertain. This CDR3 has 13 residues. Germline V gene sequence: CDR1 SGHNT, CDR2 YYREEE (reference sequence). V was pared by 0 bases and J by 2 bases, with 5 bases between. The CDR3 DNA reads as TGTGCCAGCAGCTTGGTGGGTCAAGAGACCCAGTACTTC. It specifies CASSLVGQETQYF.

This clone ranks as medium-sized (0.01 to 0.1%). The J gene is TRBJ2-7, the V gene TRBV6-5; no reliable D call. The V end was cut by 5 bases, the J end by 2 bases, with 16 bases between. Germline assignment: CDR1 MNHEY and CDR2 SVGAGI. The CDR3 extends over 15 amino acids. CDR3: CASSPYLTPPYEQYF. CDR3 sequence (DNA): TGTGCCAGCAGTCCATACCTTACCCCACCCTACGAGCAGTACTTC.